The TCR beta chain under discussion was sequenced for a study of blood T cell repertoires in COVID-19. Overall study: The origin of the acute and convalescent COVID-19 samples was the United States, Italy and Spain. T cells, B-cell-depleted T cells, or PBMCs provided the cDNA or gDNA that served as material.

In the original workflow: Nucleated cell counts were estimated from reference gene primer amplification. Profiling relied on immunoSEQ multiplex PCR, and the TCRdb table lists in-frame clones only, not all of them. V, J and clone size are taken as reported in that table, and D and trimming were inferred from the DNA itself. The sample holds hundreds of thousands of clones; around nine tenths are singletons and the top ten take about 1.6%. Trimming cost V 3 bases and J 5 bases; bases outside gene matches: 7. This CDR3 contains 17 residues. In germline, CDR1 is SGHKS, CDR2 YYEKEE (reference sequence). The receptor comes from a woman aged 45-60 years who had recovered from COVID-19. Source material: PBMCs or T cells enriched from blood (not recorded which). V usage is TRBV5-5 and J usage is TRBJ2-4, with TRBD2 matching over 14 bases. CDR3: CASSSRLAGGVENIQYF. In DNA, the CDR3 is TGTGCCAGCAGCTCGAGACTAGCGGGAGGGGTGGAAAACATTCAGTACTTC. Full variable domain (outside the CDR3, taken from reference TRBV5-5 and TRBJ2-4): DAGVTQSPTHLIKTRGQQVTLRCSPISGHKSVSWYQQVLGQGPQFIFQYYEKEERGRGNFPDRFSARQFPNYSSELNVNALLLGDSALYLCASSSRLAGGVENIQYFGAGTRLSVL.